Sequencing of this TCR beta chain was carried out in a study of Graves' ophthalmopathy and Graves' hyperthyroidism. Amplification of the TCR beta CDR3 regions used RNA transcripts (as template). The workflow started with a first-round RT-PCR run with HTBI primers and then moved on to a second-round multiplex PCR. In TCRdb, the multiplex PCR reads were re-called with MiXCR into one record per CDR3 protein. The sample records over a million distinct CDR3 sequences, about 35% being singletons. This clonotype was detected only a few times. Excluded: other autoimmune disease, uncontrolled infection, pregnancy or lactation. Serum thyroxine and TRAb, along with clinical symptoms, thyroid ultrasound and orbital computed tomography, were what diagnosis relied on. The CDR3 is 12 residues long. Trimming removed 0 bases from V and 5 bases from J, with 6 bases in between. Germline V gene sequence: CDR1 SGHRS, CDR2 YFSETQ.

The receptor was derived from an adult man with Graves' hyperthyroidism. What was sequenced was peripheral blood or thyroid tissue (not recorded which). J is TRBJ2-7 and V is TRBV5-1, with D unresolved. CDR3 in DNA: TGCGCCAGCAGCTTGGGGACGAACGAGCAGTACTTC. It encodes CASSLGTNEQYF.